The source of this T cell receptor (beta chain) is a study of cytomegalovirus exposure and HLA in healthy donors. Notes on the study in general: In a later analysis, V- and J-gene trimming of beta chains associated with a DCLRE1C missense variant, replicated independently.

Though nominally healthy at sampling, donors likely had unrecorded immune exposures. The germline V and J ends were trimmed by 3 bases and 3 bases, with 11 bases remaining between them. CDR1 and CDR2 (germline): LNHNV, YYDKDF (reference sequence). The length of the CDR3 is 15 residues. The PCR had 60 Vbeta and 13 Jbeta primers. Measured with immunoSEQ multiplex PCR; TCRdb has only the in-frame clones, and not every one. The sample carries 170,000 or so clones, 79% recorded once. In its sample, this clone was seen once. Its antigen remains unidentified. The source is a woman in her thirties or forties in good health and CMV-seronegative. The chain is built from TRBV15 and TRBJ2-2, with D possibly being TRBD2 (6 bases). The sample was PBMCs. CDR3 bases: TGTGCCACCAGCAGGCCTTCGGGGGACACCGGGGAGCTGTTTTTT. Translated: CATSRPSGDTGELFF.